This is a list of T cell receptor beta chains from one sample in a study of immune evolution from preneoplasia to lung adenocarcinoma. Sequenced by immunoSEQ multiplex PCR; TCRdb stores in-frame clones only, minus some. The table lists around 41,000 clones, around 80% of them singletons. The sequenced sample was FFPE invasive lung adenocarcinoma tissue. The receptors derive from a person in their sixties with lung adenocarcinoma. The CDR3 runs from the conserved cysteine through the conserved F or W. The D gene is left open where the match is weak. The listing skips clone size in some rows; elsewhere it reads once, few, many or a size class.

cdr3_nt cdr3_aa j_call clone_size v_call d_call
TGTGCCAGTAGTATTAGGGACAGGGTAAGGTTGGACTATGGCTACACCTTC CASSIRDRVRLDYGYTF TRBJ1-2 once TRBV19 TRBD1
TGTGCCAGCAGTTTAGGCAGGGGGCAAGCTTTCTTT CASSLGRGQAFF TRBJ1-1 . TRBV28 TRBD1
TGTGCCAGCAGTCTTGCGGAATACGAGCAGTACTTC CASSLAEYEQYF TRBJ2-7 . TRBV11-2 .
TGTGCCAGCAGCTATGATAGCAATCAGCCCCAGCATTTT CASSYDSNQPQHF TRBJ1-5 few TRBV14 .
TGTGCCAGCACAGGGTACAACTATGGCTACACCTTC CASTGYNYGYTF TRBJ1-2 . TRBV2 .
TGTGCCAGCAGTGATGCGGCAGGGGCAGGAGAGACCCAGTACTTC CASSDAAGAGETQYF TRBJ2-5 . TRBV25-1 .
TGTGCCAGCAGAAACCTAAGGAACTACTACGAGCAGTACTTC CASRNLRNYYEQYF TRBJ2-7 . TRBV28 .
TGTGCCAGCAGTGAAGGGCAGGGTGCTGAAAAACTGTTTTTT CASSEGQGAEKLFF TRBJ1-4 medium-sized TRBV6-1 .
TGTGCCAGCAGCGTAGGGTATGGCGGTACGCAGTATTTT CASSVGYGGTQYF TRBJ2-3 . TRBV9 .
TGCGCCAGCAGCCAAGGTATAGGGCCGTACGAGCAGTACTTC CASSQGIGPYEQYF TRBJ2-7 . TRBV4-1 .
TGTGCCACCAGCAAGGATGCAACTAATGAAAAACTGTTTTTT CATSKDATNEKLFF TRBJ1-4 . TRBV15 .
TGTGCCAGCAGCTTAGGTCACAGGGATAGAGGTGAGCAGTTCTTC CASSLGHRDRGEQFF TRBJ2-1 . TRBV7-3 .
TGTGCCAGCAGCCCCTGGGACTACGAGCAGTACTTC CASSPWDYEQYF TRBJ2-7 . TRBV5-8 .
TGTGCCACCAGCAGAGAGGCTAGCGTGGCCTACGAGCAGTACTTC CATSREASVAYEQYF TRBJ2-7 . TRBV15 .
TGTGCCAGTAGTATGCGGCACTCTGGAAACACCATATATTTT CASSMRHSGNTIYF TRBJ1-3 few TRBV19 .
TGTGCCAGCAGTGCCTTTCATCTAGGGCCTGAGCAGTTCTTC CASSAFHLGPEQFF TRBJ2-1 once TRBV6-1 .
TGTGCCAGTAGTCAAAAGCCCAGGGGGGGGTCCTACAATGAGCAGTTCTTC CASSQKPRGGSYNEQFF TRBJ2-1 . TRBV19 .
TGTGCCAGCTCACTTAGGGACAATCACTATGGCTACACCTTC CASSLRDNHYGYTF TRBJ1-2 few TRBV18 .
TGTGCCAGCTCACAGGACGGGACCCCCAACAATGAGCAGTTCTTC CASSQDGTPNNEQFF TRBJ2-1 . TRBV18 .
TGTGCCAGCAGTTTTCAGGGATTTGAAGCTTTCTTT CASSFQGFEAFF TRBJ1-1 . TRBV25-1 .
TGCGCCAGCAGTTCCCGCCCGGATACGCAGTATTTT CASSSRPDTQYF TRBJ2-3 . TRBV5-1 .
TGTGCCAGCACTTCAACAGGGGTCAACTACGAGCAGTACTTC CASTSTGVNYEQYF TRBJ2-7 once TRBV28 TRBD1
TGTGCCAGCAGGATAACCTCGGGACAGGGGACCAAGAACACTGAAGCTTTCTTT CASRITSGQGTKNTEAFF TRBJ1-1 . TRBV28 TRBD1
TGTGCCAGTAGTAGCCCCATGTCGGGCGCCGGGAGGGAGCAGTACTTC CASSSPMSGAGREQYF TRBJ2-7 . TRBV19 TRBD2
TGTGCCAGCAGCTTGGGCGGACAGGGTCCAACCCCTACCTCCTACGAGCAGTACTTC CASSLGGQGPTPTSYEQYF TRBJ2-7 . TRBV5-6 TRBD1
TGTGCCAGCAGCCAACAAACAGGGGGCTTCGAGCAGTACTTC CASSQQTGGFEQYF TRBJ2-7 . TRBV14 TRBD1
TGTGCCAGCGTATACAGTGACCTTATGAACACTGAAGCTTTCTTT CASVYSDLMNTEAFF TRBJ1-1 few TRBV28 .
TGTGCCAGCAGCTTACAAGAGACCCAGTACTTC CASSLQETQYF TRBJ2-5 few TRBV7-6 .
TGTGCCAGCAGCCGCAACTCGGGGGGCGAGCAGTACTTC CASSRNSGGEQYF TRBJ2-7 . TRBV7-9 TRBD2
TGTGCCAGTAGTACCTCCGGGACAGGGGGCTACGAGCAGTACTTC CASSTSGTGGYEQYF TRBJ2-7 . TRBV19 TRBD1
TGCGCCAGCAGCCCTCCGATTAACCCGACGGGTCGCGCTTTCTTT CASSPPINPTGRAFF TRBJ1-1 . TRBV5-1 .
TGTGCCAGCAACCCTGGGGCCAACGTCCTGACTTTC CASNPGANVLTF TRBJ2-6 once TRBV2 .
TGTGCCAGCAGCCCTCCTGACAGGGGGGTCGGTTTGGCCCAGTACTTC CASSPPDRGVGLAQYF TRBJ2-5 . TRBV7-9 TRBD1
TGTGCCAGCAGCCTGGTCCCGGGGACGGGTGAGCAGTTCTTC CASSLVPGTGEQFF TRBJ2-1 . TRBV28 .
TGCGCCAGCAGCTTGGCGGCTGGCTCCTACGAGCAGTACTTC CASSLAAGSYEQYF TRBJ2-7 . TRBV5-1 .
TGTGCCTGGAGTGATGGGGTAATGAACACTGAAGCTTTCTTT CAWSDGVMNTEAFF TRBJ1-1 . TRBV30 .
TGTGCCAGCAGCGCTGACAGTATGACCGGGGAGCTGTTTTTT CASSADSMTGELFF TRBJ2-2 . TRBV9 .
TGTGCCAGCAGCCCCCAGACATCGCTACGATCGCAGTACTTC CASSPQTSLRSQYF TRBJ2-7 . TRBV11-3 .
TGTGCCAGCAGCCCCACGGGGGCGGGAAGGTCCTACGAGCAGTACTTC CASSPTGAGRSYEQYF TRBJ2-7 . TRBV4-2 .
TGTGCCAGCAGTTACGAACAGGAGAACACCGGGGAGCTGTTTTTT CASSYEQENTGELFF TRBJ2-2 few TRBV6-5 .